Ten or more counts support the clone carrying this T cell receptor (beta chain). Its antigen remains unknown. TCR beta CDR3 region amplification was performed from RNA transcripts. HTBI primers drove first-round RT-PCR of the TCR CDR3. TCRdb recomputed calls from the multiplex PCR reads with MiXCR, one row per CDR3 protein. In the table there are about 480,000 distinct CDR3 sequences, roughly an eighth of which are singletons. These data belong to a study of T cells in Graves' hyperthyroidism and ophthalmopathy. V shed 5 bases and J 2 bases; nucleotides not matched to a gene: 12. This CDR3 region has 16 residues. Germline CDR1 reads SEHNR; CDR2 reads FQNEAQ (reference sequence). Findings and caveats of the study: Ophthalmopathy was identified by the model a median roughly 6.5 months ahead of onset.

The PBMCs were taken from 10 ml of fresh peripheral blood. This clonotype was sampled from a woman under 30 with Graves' hyperthyroidism. The specimen was blood. The chain recombines TRBV7-9 with TRBJ2-7; 7 bases map to TRBD2. The CDR3 nucleotides read TGTGCCAGCAGCCCCCCTGGGGTAGCGGGTACCTACGAGCAGTACTTC. It specifies CASSPPGVAGTYEQYF.